The 23 T cell receptor beta chains listed next were all sequenced from one sample in a study of shared T cell receptors in the human thymus. Data came from immunoSEQ multiplex PCR; TCRdb stores just in-frame clones and leaves some out. There are about 400,000 clones in the sample; approximately 95% occur only once, and approximately 0.02% lies in the top ten. Sequencing input: thymocytes. Receptors were obtained from a human donor.

This chain uses TRBV29-1 with TRBJ1-5; D not certain. Germline CDR1 and CDR2: SQVTM and ANQGSEA. Trimming took 8 bases from V and 9 from J, leaving 20 bases between them. There are 13 residues in the CDR3. For the CDR3, the DNA is TGCAGCACCGCGGACCGATTGGATCGGCCCCAGCATTTT. This translates into CSTADRLDRPQHF.

This clone was picked up one time. The CDR3 DNA reads TGTGCCAGCAGCTCCACCGGGACAGGGGGCCCTTACAATGAGCAGTTCTTC. This sequence encodes CASSSTGTGGPYNEQFF. The chain uses TRBV7-9 and TRBJ2-1, with TRBD1 matching over 12 bases. The germline CDR1 and CDR2 sequences are SEHNR and FQNEAQ (reference sequence). Losses at the gene ends were 4 bases for V and 4 bases for J; bases not matched to a gene: 8. The CDR3 covers 17 residues.

The gene calls are TRBV18 and TRBJ1-1; no clear D gene. Germline V gene sequence: CDR1 KGHSH, CDR2 LQKENI. Between the trimmed V and J ends, which lost 3 bases and 0 bases, there was a span of 23 bases. The length of the CDR3 is 19 residues. The CDR3 here is CASSPPRVRRAFMNTEAFF. Written as DNA, the CDR3 is TGTGCCAGCTCACCCCCCCGGGTTCGGCGAGCTTTCATGAACACTGAAGCTTTCTTT.

On this clone: The identical CDR3 is also encoded by other nucleotide sequences in the sample. The chain employs TRBV18 and TRBJ2-7, with no clear D. There are 13 residues in the CDR3. Germline CDR1 is KGHSH and CDR2 is LQKENI. Trimming cost V 0 bases and J 3 bases, with 6 bases left between them. The CDR3 reads CASSPPGIYEQYF. CDR3 bases: TGTGCCAGCTCACCACCAGGGATCTACGAGCAGTACTTC.

In DNA, the CDR3 is TGTGCCAGCATTGAATGGGGCGGGAGGGCCCCCGTGGACGAGCAGTACTTC. Residues: CASIEWGGRAPVDEQYF. V is TRBV28 and J is TRBJ2-7; 9 positions match TRBD2. CDR1 and CDR2 from the germline V gene are MDHEN and SYDVKM. The V gene end was trimmed by 7 bases and the J gene end by 5 bases; junction bases not matched to a gene: 18. The CDR3 runs to 17 residues.

The chain recombines TRBV5-8 with TRBJ2-1, with 9 bases lining up with TRBD1. The CDR3 sequence is 14 residues long. The V gene's germline CDR1 is SGHTS and CDR2 YDEGEE. Trimming at V came to 6 bases and at J to 2 bases, leaving 3 bases not matched to a gene. Here the CDR3 reads CASKDRGAYNEQFF. Here the CDR3 DNA reads TGTGCCAGCAAGGACAGGGGCGCCTACAATGAGCAGTTCTTC.

V and J are TRBV4-3 and TRBJ2-7; perhaps TRBD2 as D (5 bases). CDR1 and CDR2 (germline): LGHNA, YSLEER. Between the trimmed V and J ends, which lost 1 base and 3 bases, there was a span of 10 bases. CDR3 length: 14 amino acids. The CDR3 bases are TGCGCCAGCAGCCAAGTGGCTAGCAGCTACGAGCAGTACTTC. Translated, it gives CASSQVASSYEQYF.

CDR3: CASTFDTLYEQYF. The CDR3 region has the DNA TGTGCCAGCACTTTTGACACACTCTACGAGCAGTACTTC. The chain has TRBV6-1 and TRBJ2-7, with no clear D. The CDR3 is made up of 13 amino acids. Between the trimmed V and J ends, which lost 7 bases and 3 bases, there was a span of 13 bases. CDR1 and CDR2 from the germline V gene are MNHNS and SASEGT.

The chain joins TRBV7-6 to TRBJ1-2; D perhaps matches TRBD1 (5 bases). V was cut by 3 bases and J by 8 bases, with 22 bases left in between. This CDR3 is built from 16 residues. The germline V gene encodes CDR1 SGHVS and CDR2 FNYEAQ. The CDR3 here is CASSFTPGGPTPGYTF. CDR3 sequence (DNA): TGTGCCAGCAGCTTTACCCCCGGGGGTCCTACTCCCGGCTACACCTTC.

This chain uses TRBV9 with TRBJ2-1; D is possibly TRBD2 (6 bases). This CDR3 is 14 amino acids long. V lost 3 bases and J lost 7, with 14 bases in between. CDR1 SGDLS and CDR2 YYNGEE come from the germline V gene. The CDR3 DNA is TGTGCCAGCAGCGGAGGGACTCTACTTAATGAGCAGTTCTTC. Protein: CASSGGTLLNEQFF. Full variable domain (outside the CDR3, taken from reference TRBV9 and TRBJ2-1): DSGVTQTPKHLITATGQRVTLRCSPRSGDLSVYWYQQSLDQGLQFLIQYYNGEERAKGNILERFSAQQFPDLHSELNLSSLELGDSALYFCASSGGTLLNEQFFGPGTRLTVL.

This clone has a single count. The chain links TRBV28 to TRBJ2-6; 10 positions match TRBD1. V shed 7 bases and J 0 bases; nucleotides not matched to a gene: 9. Germline lookup yields CDR1 MDHEN and CDR2 SYDVKM. This CDR3 contains 18 residues. The CDR3 nucleotides are TGTGCCAGCAACAACCTGGACAGGGGGGTCTCTGGGGCCAACGTCCTGACTTTC. It codes for CASNNLDRGVSGANVLTF. The whole variable domain, filled in from reference TRBV28 and TRBJ2-6, reads DVKVTQSSRYLVKRTGEKVFLECVQDMDHENMFWYRQDPGLGLRLIYFSYDVKMKEKGDIPEGYSVSREKKERFSLILESASTNQTSMYLCASNNLDRGVSGANVLTFGAGSRLTVL.

The V and J genes are TRBV28 and TRBJ1-1; the D is unclear. Trimming took off 4 bases at V and 5 bases at J, with 17 bases between the two ends. This CDR3 has 15 residues. The germline CDR1 and CDR2 sequences are MDHEN and SYDVKM. CDR3 sequence: CASSYRARGFTEAFF. The CDR3 DNA reads TGTGCCAGCAGTTATAGGGCCCGAGGGTTTACTGAAGCTTTCTTT.

The V gene is TRBV18, the J gene TRBJ1-4, with a possible D match to TRBD1 (6 bases). The length of the CDR3 is 15 residues. Germline V CDR1 and CDR2: KGHSH, LQKENI. Trimming stripped 3 bases from V and 0 bases from J, with 8 bases between. For the CDR3, the DNA is TGTGCCAGCTCACCTACAGGGTCAACTAATGAAAAACTGTTTTTT. Amino acids: CASSPTGSTNEKLFF.

V and J are TRBV12-2 and TRBJ2-5; the listed D gene, TRBD2, was not tested against the DNA. TRBV12-2 is assigned pseudogene status. The length of the CDR3 is 16 residues. The CDR3 DNA reads as TGTGCAAGTCGCGCCCACGAGGGACTAGCGGAAGAGACCCAGTACTTC. It codes for CASRAHEGLAEETQYF.

V and J are TRBV7-2 and TRBJ2-5; D might be TRBD2 (7 bases). From germline, CDR1 is SGHTA and CDR2 FQGNSA. The length of the CDR3 is 14 residues. V was trimmed by 2 bases and J by 5 bases, leaving 12 bases between them. The CDR3 loop is CASSLTQGGETQYF. The CDR3 nucleotides are TGTGCCAGCAGCTTAACACAGGGAGGGGAGACCCAGTACTTC.

The chain uses TRBV6-5 and TRBJ2-7; no definite D call. Deletions cut 8 bases from V and 3 bases from J, with 17 bases between. There are 14 residues in the CDR3. In germline, CDR1 is MNHEY, CDR2 SVGAGI. The CDR3 sequence is CASAFGVPHYEQYF. The CDR3 nucleotides read TGTGCCAGCGCTTTTGGGGTACCCCACTACGAGCAGTACTTC.

This clone was found a few times. This chain's CDR3 is CASSFRTRPSYNEQFF. The DNA of the CDR3 is TGTGCCAGCAGCTTTCGGACTCGTCCCTCCTACAATGAGCAGTTCTTC. The chain couples TRBV5-6 to TRBJ2-1, with D perhaps matching TRBD2 (5 bases). CDR3 length: 16 residues. The V end lost 2 bases, the J end lost 0 bases, and 12 bases lay between the germline ends. Germline lookup yields CDR1 SGHDT and CDR2 YYEEEE. Based on the CDR3 plus reference TRBV5-6 and TRBJ2-1, the full variable domain is DAGVTQSPTHLIKTRGQQVTLRCSPKSGHDTVSWYQQALGQGPQFIFQYYEEEERQRGNFPDRFSGHQFPNYSSELNVNALLLGDSALYLCASSFRTRPSYNEQFFGPGTRLTVL.

The rearrangement links TRBV5-5 to TRBJ1-2; weak D call: TRBD1 (6 bases). The CDR3 is 13 amino acids. Trimming stripped 0 bases from V and 4 bases from J, with 7 bases between. The germline V gene has CDR1 SGHKS and CDR2 YYEKEE (reference sequence). The DNA for the CDR3 is TGTGCCAGCAGCTTGGCCAGGGGCTATGGCTACACCTTC. It is translated as CASSLARGYGYTF.

The gene calls are TRBV30 and TRBJ1-2, with a weak D call TRBD1 (5 bases). Germline V gene data show CDR1 as GTSNPN and CDR2 as SVGIG (reference sequence). Trimming shortened V by 0 bases and J by 3 bases, and 11 bases separated the two germline ends. CDR3 length: 14 amino acids. CDR3 coding DNA: TGTGCCTGGAGTGTACGGGACGGTCACTATGGCTACACCTTC. This sequence encodes CAWSVRDGHYGYTF.

The rearrangement links TRBV9 to TRBJ1-5, with TRBD1 identical over 9 bases. Germline CDR1 SGDLS, CDR2 YYNGEE. CDR3 length: 15 residues. V was clipped by 3 bases and J by 4 bases; unmatched bases: 5. CDR3 coding DNA: TGTGCCAGCAGCGCCGCGGGACAGGGAAATCAGCCCCAGCATTTT. It codes for CASSAAGQGNQPQHF.

V gene TRBV27 combines with J gene TRBJ2-7, with TRBD2 matching 11 bases. V dropped 5 bases and J dropped 0; count of bases not matched to a gene: 12. Looked up from germline, CDR1 is MNHEY and CDR2 is SMNVEV (reference sequence). The CDR3 runs 18 residues. The CDR3 here is CASSDKASGRFSSYEQYF. CDR3 DNA: TGTGCCAGCAGTGATAAAGCTAGCGGGAGGTTTAGCTCCTACGAGCAGTACTTC.

This clone has only one observation. This chain uses TRBV11-2 with TRBJ1-5; no reliable D call. The V gene's germline CDR1 is SGHAT and CDR2 FQNNGV. Trimming stripped 1 base from V and 7 bases from J, with 11 bases between. The CDR3 loop spans 14 amino acids. Here the CDR3 DNA reads TGTGCCAGCAGCTTAGGGGGTGCGGGGCAGCCCCAGCATTTT. It codes for CASSLGGAGQPQHF.

This chain joins TRBV28 and TRBJ2-7; TRBD2 agrees at 11 bases. V lost 4 bases and J lost 2; bases outside the gene matches: 7. CDR3 length equals 16 residues. Germline V lookup: CDR1 MDHEN, CDR2 SYDVKM. The CDR3 nucleotides read TGTGCCAGCAGTTCTGGGACTAGCGGTTTTACCTACGAGCAGTACTTC. Protein product: CASSSGTSGFTYEQYF.